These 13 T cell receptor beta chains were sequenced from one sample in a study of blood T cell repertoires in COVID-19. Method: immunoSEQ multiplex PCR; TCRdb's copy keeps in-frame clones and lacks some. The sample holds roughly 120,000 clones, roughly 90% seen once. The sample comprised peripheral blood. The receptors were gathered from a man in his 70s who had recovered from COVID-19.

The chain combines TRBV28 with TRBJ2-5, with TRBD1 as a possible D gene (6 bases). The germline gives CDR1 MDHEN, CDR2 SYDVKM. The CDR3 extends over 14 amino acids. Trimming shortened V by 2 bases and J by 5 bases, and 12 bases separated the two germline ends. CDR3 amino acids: CASSLGPRGETQYF. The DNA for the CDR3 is TGTGCCAGCAGTTTAGGTCCAAGGGGGGAGACCCAGTACTTC.

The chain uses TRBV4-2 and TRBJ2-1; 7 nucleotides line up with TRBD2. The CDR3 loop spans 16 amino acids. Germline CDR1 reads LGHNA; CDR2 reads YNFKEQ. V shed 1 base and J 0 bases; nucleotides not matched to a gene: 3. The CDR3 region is CASSQGGGGSYNEQFF. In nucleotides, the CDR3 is TGTGCCAGCAGCCAAGGTGGGGGGGGCTCCTACAATGAGCAGTTCTTC.

The CDR3 DNA sequence: TGTGCCAGCAGTTCGTGGCTAGGGAACACCGGGGAGCTGTTTTTT. This encodes CASSSWLGNTGELFF. The rearrangement uses TRBV27 and TRBJ2-2, with D uncertain. This CDR3 contains 15 residues. Germline CDR1 MNHEY, CDR2 SMNVEV (reference sequence). The V end was cut by 4 bases, the J end by 1 base, with 10 bases between.

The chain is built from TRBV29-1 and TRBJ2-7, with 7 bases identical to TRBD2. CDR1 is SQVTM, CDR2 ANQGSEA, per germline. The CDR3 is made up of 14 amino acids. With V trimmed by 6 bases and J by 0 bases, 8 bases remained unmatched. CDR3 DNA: TGCAGCGTGATACGACTAGCTGACTCCTACGAGCAGTACTTC. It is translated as CSVIRLADSYEQYF.

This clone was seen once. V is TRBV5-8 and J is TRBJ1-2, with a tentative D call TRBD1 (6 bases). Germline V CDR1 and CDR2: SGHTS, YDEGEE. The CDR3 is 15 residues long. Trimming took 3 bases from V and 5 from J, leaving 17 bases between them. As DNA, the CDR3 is TGTGCCAGCAGCTCGGGACAAGGGTTGGGGTATGGCTACACCTTC. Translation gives CASSSGQGLGYGYTF.

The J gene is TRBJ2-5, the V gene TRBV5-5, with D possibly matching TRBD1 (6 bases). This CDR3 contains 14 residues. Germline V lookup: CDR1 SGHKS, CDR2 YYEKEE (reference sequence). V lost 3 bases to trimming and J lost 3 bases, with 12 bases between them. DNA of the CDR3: TGTGCCAGCAGCTCGGACAGTCTGAAAGAGACCCAGTACTTC. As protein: CASSSDSLKETQYF.

The CDR3 loop is CATVQATGELFF. CDR3 nucleotides: TGTGCCACCGTCCAGGCAACCGGGGAGCTGTTTTTT. The chain employs TRBV21-1 and TRBJ2-2; the DNA was not used to check the table's D call, TRBD1. TRBV21-1 is a pseudogene. The CDR3 contains 12 residues.

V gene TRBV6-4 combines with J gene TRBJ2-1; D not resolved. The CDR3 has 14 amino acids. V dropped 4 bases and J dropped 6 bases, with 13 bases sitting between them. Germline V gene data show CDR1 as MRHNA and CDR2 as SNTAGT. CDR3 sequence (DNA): TGTGCCAGCAGTGTAGGCGGTACAAGCAATGAGCAGTTCTTC. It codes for CASSVGGTSNEQFF.

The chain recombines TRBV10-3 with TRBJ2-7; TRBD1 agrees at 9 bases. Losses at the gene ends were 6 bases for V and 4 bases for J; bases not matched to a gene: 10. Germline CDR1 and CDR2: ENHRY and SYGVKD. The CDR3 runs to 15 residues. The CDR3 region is CAISETGQGTYEQYF. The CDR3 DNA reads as TGTGCCATCAGCGAAACGGGACAGGGTACGTACGAGCAGTACTTC.

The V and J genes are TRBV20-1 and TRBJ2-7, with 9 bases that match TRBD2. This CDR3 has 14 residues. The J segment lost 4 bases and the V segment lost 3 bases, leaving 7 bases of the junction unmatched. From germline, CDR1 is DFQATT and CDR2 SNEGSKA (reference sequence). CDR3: CSASSAGGPYEQYF. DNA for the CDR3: TGCAGTGCTAGTTCGGCGGGAGGGCCGTACGAGCAGTACTTC.

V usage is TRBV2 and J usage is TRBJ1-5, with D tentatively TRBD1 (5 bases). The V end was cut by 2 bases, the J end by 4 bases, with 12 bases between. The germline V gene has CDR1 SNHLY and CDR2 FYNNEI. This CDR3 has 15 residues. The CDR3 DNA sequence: TGTGCCAGCAGTGAAAAAAGACAGACTAATCAGCCCCAGCATTTT. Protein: CASSEKRQTNQPQHF.

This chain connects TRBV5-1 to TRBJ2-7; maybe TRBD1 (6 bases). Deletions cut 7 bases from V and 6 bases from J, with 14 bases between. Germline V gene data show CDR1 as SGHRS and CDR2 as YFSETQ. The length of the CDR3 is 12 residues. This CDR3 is CASGEWGREQYF. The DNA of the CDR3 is TGCGCCAGCGGGGAGTGGGGGCGCGAGCAGTACTTC.

The CDR3 protein is CASSGGGLGQPQHF. DNA for the CDR3: TGTGCCAGCAGCGGGGGGGGTTTAGGCCAGCCCCAGCATTTT. The chain joins TRBV9 to TRBJ1-5; the D gene is possibly TRBD1 (5 bases). The germline V gene has CDR1 SGDLS and CDR2 YYNGEE. The CDR3 loop spans 14 amino acids. Trimming removed 3 bases from V and 7 bases from J, with 14 bases in between. Drawing the rest from reference TRBV9 and TRBJ1-5, the complete variable domain is DSGVTQTPKHLITATGQRVTLRCSPRSGDLSVYWYQQSLDQGLQFLIQYYNGEERAKGNILERFSAQQFPDLHSELNLSSLELGDSALYFCASSGGGLGQPQHFGDGTRLSIL.